This is a list of T cell receptor beta chains from one sample in a study of blood T cell repertoires in COVID-19. This table comes from immunoSEQ multiplex PCR, and its TCRdb copy is limited to in-frame clones, with some not included. Found here are approximately 270,000 clones, approximately 85% of them singletons; the top ten hold 3.5% to 4.5%. Sequencing was done on a sample of PBMCs or T cells enriched from blood (not recorded which). The receptor set was obtained from a woman aged 25 to 39 who had recovered from COVID-19. CDR3s include the opening cysteine and the closing phenylalanine or tryptophan. A D gene is named only where the DNA matches it firmly. Rows may omit the clone size; those that give it use once, few, many or a size class.

>-|TRBV7-9|13|-|TRBJ2-2
TGTGCCAGCAGCTTAGGCGCGGACGGGGAGCTGTTTTTT
CASSLGADGELFF
>-|TRBV3-1/TRBV3-2|16|-|TRBJ2-6
TGTGCCAGCAGCCAAGCTGGAGTCTCTGGGGCCAACGTCCTGACTTTC
CASSQAGVSGANVLTF
>-|TRBV5-1|12|once|TRBJ2-3
TGCGCCAGCAGGGGGGAGGCAGATACGCAGTATTTT
CASRGEADTQYF
>-|TRBV6-5|15|once|TRBJ2-5
TGTGCCAGCAATTCCCGGGGAGGACGCCAAGAGACCCAGTACTTC
CASNSRGGRQETQYF
>TRBD1|TRBV5-1|14|-|TRBJ2-7
TGCGCCAGCAGGGAAGGGACAGGGACCTACGAGCAGTACTTC
CASREGTGTYEQYF
>TRBD2|TRBV7-2|16|-|TRBJ2-1
TGTGCCAGCAGCGTTACTAGCGGAACGGCCTACAATGAGCAGTTCTTC
CASSVTSGTAYNEQFF
>TRBD2|TRBV2|17|-|TRBJ2-3
TGTGCCAGCAGGCGATTCAGCGGGACTACTTCGACAGATACGCAGTATTTT
CASRRFSGTTSTDTQYF
>TRBD2|TRBV7-2|16|few|TRBJ2-4
TGTGCCAGCAGCGTTCGGGGGGGCTTAGCCAAAAACATTCAGTACTTC
CASSVRGGLAKNIQYF
>TRBD1|TRBV4-1|18|-|TRBJ2-6
TGCGCCAGCAGCACCCCGGGACAGGGGCCCTCTGGGGCCAACGTCCTGACTTTC
CASSTPGQGPSGANVLTF
>-|TRBV9|15|-|TRBJ1-6
TGTGCCAGCAGCAATCCACGGGGGGTTAATTCACCCCTCCACTTT
CASSNPRGVNSPLHF